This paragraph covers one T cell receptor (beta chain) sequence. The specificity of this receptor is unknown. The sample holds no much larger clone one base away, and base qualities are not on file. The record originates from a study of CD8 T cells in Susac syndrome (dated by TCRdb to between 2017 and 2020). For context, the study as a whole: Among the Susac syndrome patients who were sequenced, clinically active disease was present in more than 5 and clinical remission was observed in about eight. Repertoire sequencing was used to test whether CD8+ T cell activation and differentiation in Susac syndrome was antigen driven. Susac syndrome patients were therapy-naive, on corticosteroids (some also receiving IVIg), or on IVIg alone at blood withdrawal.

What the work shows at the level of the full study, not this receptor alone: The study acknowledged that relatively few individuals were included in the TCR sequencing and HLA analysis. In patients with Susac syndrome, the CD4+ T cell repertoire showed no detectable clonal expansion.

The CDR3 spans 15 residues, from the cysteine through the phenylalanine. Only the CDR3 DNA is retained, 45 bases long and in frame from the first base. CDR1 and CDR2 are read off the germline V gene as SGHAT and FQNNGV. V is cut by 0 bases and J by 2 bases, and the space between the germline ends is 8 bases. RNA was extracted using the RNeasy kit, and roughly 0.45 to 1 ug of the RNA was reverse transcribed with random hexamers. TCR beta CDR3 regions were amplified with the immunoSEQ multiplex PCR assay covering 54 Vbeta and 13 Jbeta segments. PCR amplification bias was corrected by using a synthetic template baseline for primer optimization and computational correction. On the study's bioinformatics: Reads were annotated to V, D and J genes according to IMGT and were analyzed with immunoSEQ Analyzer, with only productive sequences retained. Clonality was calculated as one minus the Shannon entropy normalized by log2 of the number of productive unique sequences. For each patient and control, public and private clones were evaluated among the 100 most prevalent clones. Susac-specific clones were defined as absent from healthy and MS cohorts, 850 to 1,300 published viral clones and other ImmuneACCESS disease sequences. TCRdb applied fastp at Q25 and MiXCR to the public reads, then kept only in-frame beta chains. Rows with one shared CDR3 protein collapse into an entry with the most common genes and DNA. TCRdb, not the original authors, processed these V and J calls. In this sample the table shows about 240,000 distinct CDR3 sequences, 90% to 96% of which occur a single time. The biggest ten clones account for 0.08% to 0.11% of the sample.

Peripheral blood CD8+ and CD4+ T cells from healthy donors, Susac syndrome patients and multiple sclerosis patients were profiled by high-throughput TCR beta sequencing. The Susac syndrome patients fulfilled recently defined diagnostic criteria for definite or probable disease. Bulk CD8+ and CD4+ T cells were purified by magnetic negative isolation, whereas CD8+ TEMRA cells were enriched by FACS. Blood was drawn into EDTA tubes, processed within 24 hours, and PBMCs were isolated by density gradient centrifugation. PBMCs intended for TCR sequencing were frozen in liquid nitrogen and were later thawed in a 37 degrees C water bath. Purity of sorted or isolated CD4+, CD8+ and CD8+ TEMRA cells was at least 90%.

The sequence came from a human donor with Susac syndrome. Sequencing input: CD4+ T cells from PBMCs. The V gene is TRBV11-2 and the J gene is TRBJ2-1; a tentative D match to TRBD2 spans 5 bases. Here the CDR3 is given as CASSLEGSAYNEQFF. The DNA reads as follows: TGTGCCAGCAGCTTAGAGGGTAGCGCCTACAATGAGCAGTTCTTC.